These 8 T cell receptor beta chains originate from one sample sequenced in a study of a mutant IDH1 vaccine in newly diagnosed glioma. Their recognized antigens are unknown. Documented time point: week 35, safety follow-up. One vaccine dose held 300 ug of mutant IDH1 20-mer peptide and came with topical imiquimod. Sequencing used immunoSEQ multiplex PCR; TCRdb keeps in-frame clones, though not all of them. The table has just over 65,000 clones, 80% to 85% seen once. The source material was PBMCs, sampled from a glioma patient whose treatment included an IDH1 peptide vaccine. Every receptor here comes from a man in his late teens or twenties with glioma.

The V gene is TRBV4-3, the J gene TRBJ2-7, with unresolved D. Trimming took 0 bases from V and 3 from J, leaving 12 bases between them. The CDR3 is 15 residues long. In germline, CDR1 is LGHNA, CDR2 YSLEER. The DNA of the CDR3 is TGCGCCAGCAGCCAAGATTATCAGACCGACTACGAGCAGTACTTC. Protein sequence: CASSQDYQTDYEQYF.

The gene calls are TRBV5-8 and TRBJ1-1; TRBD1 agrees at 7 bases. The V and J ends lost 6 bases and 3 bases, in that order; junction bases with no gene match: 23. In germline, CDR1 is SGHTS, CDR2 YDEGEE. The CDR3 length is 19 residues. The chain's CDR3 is CASIRGQGGFFVVYTEAFF. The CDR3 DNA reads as TGTGCCAGCATCCGGGGGCAGGGGGGATTTTTCGTGGTCTACACTGAAGCTTTCTTT. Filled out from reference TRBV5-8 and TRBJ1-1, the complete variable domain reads EAGVTQSPTHLIKTRGQQATLRCSPISGHTSVYWYQQALGLGLQFLLWYDEGEERNRGNFPPRFSGRQFPNYSSELNVNALELEDSALYLCASIRGQGGFFVVYTEAFFGQGTRLTVV.

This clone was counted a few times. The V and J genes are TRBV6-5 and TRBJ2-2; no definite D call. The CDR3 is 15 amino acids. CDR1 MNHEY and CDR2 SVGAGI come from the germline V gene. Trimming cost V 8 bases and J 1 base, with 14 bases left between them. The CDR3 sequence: CASAIGFWNTGELFF. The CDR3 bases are TGTGCCAGCGCGATCGGCTTCTGGAACACCGGGGAGCTGTTTTTT.

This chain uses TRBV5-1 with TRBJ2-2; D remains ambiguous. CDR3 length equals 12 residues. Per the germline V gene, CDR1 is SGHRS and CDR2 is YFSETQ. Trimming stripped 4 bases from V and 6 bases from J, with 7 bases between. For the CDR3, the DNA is TGCGCCAGCAGCACTATCCCCGGGGAGCTGTTTTTT. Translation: CASSTIPGELFF.

CDR3 sequence (DNA): TGTGCCTGGGAATCGAACGGGGAGCTGTTTTTT. Translated, it gives CAWESNGELFF. The chain carries TRBV30 and TRBJ2-2; D is unclear. Germline V CDR1 and CDR2: GTSNPN, SVGIG (reference sequence). This CDR3 is 11 amino acids long. With 5 bases removed from V and 7 bases from J, the gap between germline ends came to 8 bases.

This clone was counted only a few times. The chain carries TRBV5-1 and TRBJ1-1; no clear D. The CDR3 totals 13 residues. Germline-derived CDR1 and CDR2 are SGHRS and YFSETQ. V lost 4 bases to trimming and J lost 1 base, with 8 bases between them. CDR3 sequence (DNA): TGCGCCAGCAGCCTGGACCCGAACACTGAAGCTTTCTTT. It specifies CASSLDPNTEAFF.

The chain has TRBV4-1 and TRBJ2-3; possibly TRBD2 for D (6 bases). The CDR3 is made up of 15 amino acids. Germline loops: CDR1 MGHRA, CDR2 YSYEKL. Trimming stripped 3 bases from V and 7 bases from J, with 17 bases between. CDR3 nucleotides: TGCGCCAGCAGCCAGCAGGAGGAGGGCCCCCATACGCAGTATTTT. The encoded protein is CASSQQEEGPHTQYF.

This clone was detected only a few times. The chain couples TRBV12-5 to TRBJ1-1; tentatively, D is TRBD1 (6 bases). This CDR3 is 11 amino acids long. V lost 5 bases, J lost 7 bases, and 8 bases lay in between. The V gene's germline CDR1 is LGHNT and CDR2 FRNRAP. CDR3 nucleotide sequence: TGTGCTAGTGGTACAGGGTTTGAAGCTTTCTTT. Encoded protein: CASGTGFEAFF.